A single sample gave rise to the 11 T cell receptor beta chains below, sequenced in a study of blood T cell repertoires in COVID-19. Profiled with immunoSEQ multiplex PCR; TCRdb holds only in-frame clones, not every one. The sample yields roughly 87,000 clones, around 72% seen once. The sample taken for sequencing was peripheral blood. Every receptor here comes from a woman at least 80 years old with acute or convalescent COVID-19.

The chain combines TRBV9 with TRBJ1-1; 10 bases fit TRBD1. Germline assignment: CDR1 SGDLS and CDR2 YYNGEE. The CDR3 loop spans 15 amino acids. Germline trimming cut 3 bases from V and 5 bases from J; bases unmatched to any gene: 7. In nucleotides, the CDR3 is TGTGCCAGCAGCGCCCAGACAGGGGGCGGGACTGAAGCTTTCTTT. It codes for CASSAQTGGGTEAFF.

This chain connects TRBV7-9 to TRBJ2-2; 7 bases are a match to TRBD1. This CDR3 region has 15 residues. Germline CDR1 SEHNR, CDR2 FQNEAQ (reference sequence). The ends lost 2 bases at V and 6 bases at J; junction bases unmatched: 6. The CDR3: CASSLLTGTPGELFF. The CDR3 nucleotides read TGTGCCAGCAGCTTACTGACAGGGACGCCCGGGGAGCTGTTTTTT.

The J gene is TRBJ1-1, the V gene TRBV6-5, with D perhaps TRBD1 (5 bases). The CDR3 covers 12 residues. Germline CDR1 is MNHEY and CDR2 is SVGAGI. Trimming cost V 8 bases and J 5 bases, with 12 bases left between them. CDR3 in DNA: TGTGCCAGCCGGGACTATGAGACTGAAGCTTTCTTT. Protein product: CASRDYETEAFF.

The CDR3 loop reads CASSVVSSGGTDTQYF. CDR3 in DNA: TGTGCCAGCAGCGTAGTTTCCAGCGGGGGCACAGATACGCAGTATTTT. The chain links TRBV9 to TRBJ2-3; 7 bases are a match to TRBD2. V trimming: 0 bases; J trimming: 1 base; junction bases outside the gene matches: 5. The CDR3 runs 16 residues. Germline loops: CDR1 SGDLS, CDR2 YYNGEE.

This sequence joins TRBV3-1 (or the pseudogene TRBV3-2) and TRBJ2-4, with TRBD1 matching over 7 bases. The CDR3 runs 13 residues. With V trimmed by 4 bases and J by 8 bases, 5 bases remained unmatched. Germline V gene data show CDR1 as LGHDT and CDR2 as YNNKEL (reference sequence). The CDR3 coding sequence is TGTGCCAGCAGCCCGGGACAGCGGTACATTCAGTACTTC. Translating gives CASSPGQRYIQYF.

The chain carries TRBV4-3 and TRBJ2-4; possibly TRBD2 for D (6 bases). CDR3 length: 15 residues. The V gene's germline CDR1 is LGHNA and CDR2 YSLEER. V shed 2 bases and J shed 7 bases, with 15 bases lying between them. Written as DNA, the CDR3 is TGCGCCAGCAGCCAATCTAGAGGGACTTCCAACATTCAGTACTTC. Translation gives CASSQSRGTSNIQYF.

The rearrangement links TRBV18 to TRBJ1-1; D gene ambiguous. With 3 bases removed from V and 5 bases from J, the gap between germline ends came to 10 bases. CDR3 length equals 13 residues. The V gene's germline CDR1 is KGHSH and CDR2 LQKENI. CDR3 nucleotides: TGTGCCAGCTCACCGTCTCCAGTTACTGAAGCTTTCTTT. It specifies CASSPSPVTEAFF.

By sample share, this clone is medium-sized. This rearrangement joins TRBV9 to TRBJ2-3; 8 bases line up with TRBD2. CDR3 size: 15 residues. The germline V gene encodes CDR1 SGDLS and CDR2 YYNGEE. The ends lost 4 bases at V and 0 bases at J; junction bases unmatched: 4. DNA for the CDR3: TGTGCCAGCAGCCTTAGCGGGACTAGCACAGATACGCAGTATTTT. This gives the protein CASSLSGTSTDTQYF.

The CDR3 nucleotides are TGTGCCAGCAGCTTGGCCCCGCTAGCGACAGGGAGTGAAAAACTGTTTTTT. It yields the protein CASSLAPLATGSEKLFF. V gene TRBV5-4 combines with J gene TRBJ1-4; 7 bases are a match to TRBD1. The trim removed 0 bases at V and 7 bases at J, leaving 12 bases unmatched. Germline V gene data show CDR1 as SGHNT and CDR2 as YYREEE (reference sequence). The CDR3 length is 17 residues.

This sequence joins TRBV5-1 and TRBJ2-1; D is ambiguous. The V gene's germline CDR1 is SGHRS and CDR2 YFSETQ. The ends were cut back, 0 bases at V and 4 bases at J, with 11 bases in the middle. The CDR3 consists of 15 residues. The CDR3 loop is CASSLVSDTYNEQFF. CDR3 in DNA: TGCGCCAGCAGCTTGGTCTCAGACACATACAATGAGCAGTTCTTC. Full variable domain (missing parts from reference TRBV5-1 and TRBJ2-1): KAGVTQTPRYLIKTRGQQVTLSCSPISGHRSVSWYQQTPGQGLQFLFEYFSETQRNKGNFPGRFSGRQFSNSRSEMNVSTLELGDSALYLCASSLVSDTYNEQFFGPGTRLTVL.

This clone has just a few counts. V and J are TRBV5-1 and TRBJ2-3; 15 nucleotides match TRBD2. Germline V gene sequence: CDR1 SGHRS, CDR2 YFSETQ. This CDR3 is 18 amino acids long. V lost 4 bases to trimming and J lost 4 bases; unmatched junction nucleotides: 10. CDR3 in amino acids: CASSLLGLAGGRPDTQYF. In nucleotides, the CDR3 is TGCGCCAGCAGCCTACTGGGACTAGCGGGGGGCCGTCCAGATACGCAGTATTTT.